This passage covers 6 T cell receptor beta chains from one sample sequenced in a study of CD8 T cells in Susac syndrome. A quantity of roughly 0.5 to 1 ug RNA underwent reverse transcription using random hexamers. Using its own MiXCR run on the immunoSEQ multiplex PCR reads, TCRdb lists one record per CDR3 protein. Here the sample spans around 130,000 distinct CDR3 sequences, about 94% being singletons. The sample consisted of CD4+ T cells from PBMCs. The receptors shown here come from a human donor with multiple sclerosis.

The J gene is TRBJ2-5, the V gene TRBV10-3; 7 bases agree with TRBD1. The J segment lost 5 bases and the V segment lost 4 bases, leaving 4 bases of the junction unmatched. Germline V gene data show CDR1 as ENHRY and CDR2 as SYGVKD. The CDR3 extends over 13 amino acids. The DNA of the CDR3 is TGTGCCATCAGTGCAGGGGGACGGGAGACCCAGTACTTC. Its protein product is CAISAGGRETQYF.

This clonotype appeared once. The genes are TRBV30 and TRBJ2-1, with 9 nucleotides matching TRBD2. This CDR3 has 16 residues. Germline CDR1 and CDR2: GTSNPN and SVGIG (reference sequence). The J segment lost 4 bases and the V segment lost 3 bases, leaving 10 bases of the junction unmatched. The CDR3 nucleotides read TGTGCCTGGAGATCAAGACTAGCGGAGGGGTACAATGAGCAGTTCTTC. It is translated as CAWRSRLAEGYNEQFF.

The J gene is TRBJ2-2, the V gene TRBV9; D is ambiguous. CDR1 is SGDLS, CDR2 YYNGEE, per germline. V was trimmed by 2 bases and J by 3 bases, leaving 11 bases between them. This CDR3 contains 15 residues. In nucleotides, the CDR3 is TGTGCCAGCAGCGTTTTGGAGTTTTACACCGGGGAGCTGTTTTTT. It codes for CASSVLEFYTGELFF.

This rearrangement joins TRBV6-5 to TRBJ2-7; possible D gene TRBD2, 6 bases. Trimming left V 0 bases short and J 3 bases short, with 9 bases between. CDR3 length: 14 residues. Germline V gives CDR1 MNHEY, CDR2 SVGAGI. Here the CDR3 DNA reads TGTGCCAGCAGTTACTCGGGACTTAACTACGAGCAGTACTTC. It yields the protein CASSYSGLNYEQYF.

The CDR3 sequence: CASTSRQGMADTQYF. As DNA, the CDR3 is TGTGCCAGCACCTCCCGGCAGGGTATGGCAGATACGCAGTATTTT. This chain joins TRBV12-3 or TRBV12-4 and TRBJ2-3; perhaps TRBD1 as D (5 bases). The CDR3 runs to 15 residues. With 7 bases removed from V and 4 bases from J, the gap between germline ends came to 18 bases.

The chain is built from TRBV3-1 and TRBJ2-5; 9 bases are a match to TRBD1. The CDR3 runs to 16 residues. The junction had 7 bases not matched to a gene; V was cut back by 4 bases and J by 1 base. Looked up from germline, CDR1 is LGHDT and CDR2 is YNNKEL (reference sequence). The CDR3 loop is CASSPGDREGQETQYF. The CDR3 region has the DNA TGTGCCAGCAGCCCTGGGGACAGGGAAGGCCAAGAGACCCAGTACTTC.